A selection of T cell receptor beta chains follows, all from one sample in a study of blood T cell repertoires in COVID-19. The data were produced by immunoSEQ multiplex PCR, yet TCRdb's version contains in-frame clones alone and is incomplete. Among hundreds of thousands of clones, about 87% were seen once, and the ten largest hold about 5.9%. The specimen was peripheral blood. The receptors were gathered from a woman between 25 and 40 years old with COVID-19, enrolled during active disease. CDR3s include the opening cysteine and the closing phenylalanine or tryptophan. A D gene is named only where the DNA matches it firmly. The size entry is marked missing in some rows and otherwise reads once, few, many or a size class.

cdr3_nt: TGTGCCAGCAGCTTGGAGGGGGTCAGCTCCTACGAGCAGTACTTC
cdr3_aa: CASSLEGVSSYEQYF
d_call: .
v_call: TRBV5-5
j_call: TRBJ2-7
clone_size: .

cdr3_nt: TGTGCCAGCAGCCCCCTTTGGCGCAGGGACACTGAAGCTTTCTTT
cdr3_aa: CASSPLWRRDTEAFF
d_call: .
v_call: TRBV7-9
j_call: TRBJ1-1
clone_size: .

cdr3_nt: TGTGCCAGTAGTACCGGGACTAGCGGCCAAGAGACCCAGTACTTC
cdr3_aa: CASSTGTSGQETQYF
d_call: TRBD2
v_call: TRBV19
j_call: TRBJ2-5
clone_size: few

cdr3_nt: TGTGCCAGCAGCCTCCCTGTATTCCAAGAGACCCAGTACTTC
cdr3_aa: CASSLPVFQETQYF
d_call: .
v_call: TRBV7-9
j_call: TRBJ2-5
clone_size: .

cdr3_nt: TGTGCCAGCAGCTTGAGGGCAGCGGAACTAAACAATCAGCCCCAGCATTTT
cdr3_aa: CASSLRAAELNNQPQHF
d_call: .
v_call: TRBV5-5
j_call: TRBJ1-5
clone_size: many

cdr3_nt: TGTGCCAGCAGTTACTTGGGGGGGCGGGGAGATACGCAGTATTTT
cdr3_aa: CASSYLGGRGDTQYF
d_call: .
v_call: TRBV6-5
j_call: TRBJ2-3
clone_size: .

cdr3_nt: TGTGCCATCAGTGTTCGGCGGGAGGGCCGTGACACCGGGGAGCTGTTTTTT
cdr3_aa: CAISVRREGRDTGELFF
d_call: TRBD2
v_call: TRBV10-3
j_call: TRBJ2-2
clone_size: .

cdr3_nt: TGTGCCAGTAGCCCGGAGGGGAACTATGGCTACACCTTC
cdr3_aa: CASSPEGNYGYTF
d_call: .
v_call: TRBV19
j_call: TRBJ1-2
clone_size: .

cdr3_nt: TGTGCCATCAGCATCGGGACAGGAAACTCCTACGAGCAGTACTTC
cdr3_aa: CAISIGTGNSYEQYF
d_call: TRBD1
v_call: TRBV10-3
j_call: TRBJ2-7
clone_size: .

cdr3_nt: TGTGCCAGCATGGCGAGGAGATCTAATGAAAAACTGTTTTTT
cdr3_aa: CASMARRSNEKLFF
d_call: .
v_call: TRBV2
j_call: TRBJ1-4
clone_size: .

cdr3_nt: TGCGCCAGCAGTGAGGGCAGGGCGTCGGGCAATCAGCCCCAGCATTTT
cdr3_aa: CASSEGRASGNQPQHF
d_call: .
v_call: TRBV10-2
j_call: TRBJ1-5
clone_size: once

cdr3_nt: TGTGCCAGCAGTTACTCATTAGCGGGGGTTTCGTACGAGCAGTACTTC
cdr3_aa: CASSYSLAGVSYEQYF
d_call: TRBD2
v_call: TRBV6-5
j_call: TRBJ2-7
clone_size: .

cdr3_nt: TGTGCCATCACAGCGGGAGGGGGGGATCAAGAGACCCAGTACTTC
cdr3_aa: CAITAGGGDQETQYF
d_call: TRBD2
v_call: TRBV10-3
j_call: TRBJ2-5
clone_size: .

cdr3_nt: TGTGCCAGCAGTTCCCCAGACAAGTACAATGAGCAGTTCTTC
cdr3_aa: CASSSPDKYNEQFF
d_call: .
v_call: TRBV27
j_call: TRBJ2-1
clone_size: .

cdr3_nt: TGTGCCAGCTCACCGCCGGGACAGAGGCAGTATTTT
cdr3_aa: CASSPPGQRQYF
d_call: TRBD1
v_call: TRBV18
j_call: TRBJ2-3
clone_size: .

cdr3_nt: TGTGCCAGCAGCGGTACAGGGGGAGCTTTCTTT
cdr3_aa: CASSGTGGAFF
d_call: TRBD1
v_call: TRBV9
j_call: TRBJ1-1
clone_size: .

cdr3_nt: TGTGCCAGCAGTTGGGGGGGAGCCACTGAAGCTTTCTTT
cdr3_aa: CASSWGGATEAFF
d_call: .
v_call: TRBV27
j_call: TRBJ1-1
clone_size: .

cdr3_nt: TGCGCCAGCAGCCTACAGGGGGCGGTCGATGAGCAGTTCTTC
cdr3_aa: CASSLQGAVDEQFF
d_call: TRBD1
v_call: TRBV5-1
j_call: TRBJ2-1
clone_size: once

cdr3_nt: TGTGCCAGCAGCTCTGACAGGGGCCAAGAGACCCAGTACTTC
cdr3_aa: CASSSDRGQETQYF
d_call: TRBD1
v_call: TRBV5-4
j_call: TRBJ2-5
clone_size: .

cdr3_nt: TGTGCCAGCAGCTCCGACCGCGGTCGCAAAAACATTCAGTACTTC
cdr3_aa: CASSSDRGRKNIQYF
d_call: .
v_call: TRBV7-9
j_call: TRBJ2-4
clone_size: once

cdr3_nt: TGTGCCAGCAGTCGAGCGGGACTAATCCACAATGAGCAGTTCTTC
cdr3_aa: CASSRAGLIHNEQFF
d_call: TRBD2
v_call: TRBV6-2/TRBV6-3
j_call: TRBJ2-1
clone_size: once

cdr3_nt: TGTGCCAGCAGCTCAGAGGACAGGGAAAGTGAAAAACTGTTTTTT
cdr3_aa: CASSSEDRESEKLFF
d_call: TRBD1
v_call: TRBV7-9
j_call: TRBJ1-4
clone_size: .

cdr3_nt: TGTGCCAGCAGCCCTCCACCCGCGGATACGCAGTATTTT
cdr3_aa: CASSPPPADTQYF
d_call: .
v_call: TRBV11-2
j_call: TRBJ2-3
clone_size: .

cdr3_nt: TGTGCCACCAAGCCAGGTTCGCCGAATACAGATACGCAGTATTTT
cdr3_aa: CATKPGSPNTDTQYF
d_call: .
v_call: TRBV15
j_call: TRBJ2-3
clone_size: .

cdr3_nt: TGTGCCATCTCTAACTTAAACACCGGGGAGCTGTTTTTT
cdr3_aa: CAISNLNTGELFF
d_call: .
v_call: TRBV10-3
j_call: TRBJ2-2
clone_size: .

cdr3_nt: TGCGCCAGCAGCCAAAATGGGTTCAGGGAGGGTGGCTACACCTTC
cdr3_aa: CASSQNGFREGGYTF
d_call: .
v_call: TRBV4-3
j_call: TRBJ1-2
clone_size: .

cdr3_nt: TGTGCCAGCAGTGTTAGAGTGGTCACAGATACGCAGTATTTT
cdr3_aa: CASSVRVVTDTQYF
d_call: .
v_call: TRBV2
j_call: TRBJ2-3
clone_size: .

cdr3_nt: TGCAGCGCCCTGGGGGCTAGCGGGGGAACCAATGAGCAGTTCTTC
cdr3_aa: CSALGASGGTNEQFF
d_call: TRBD2
v_call: TRBV29-1
j_call: TRBJ2-1
clone_size: .

cdr3_nt: TGCGCCAGCAGCCATAGCGGGGGGGCTCTGTACGAGCAGTACTTC
cdr3_aa: CASSHSGGALYEQYF
d_call: TRBD2
v_call: TRBV4-3
j_call: TRBJ2-7
clone_size: once

cdr3_nt: TGTGCCAGCAGCGTAGAGGCAGGGGGCCCGGAGACCCAGTACTTC
cdr3_aa: CASSVEAGGPETQYF
d_call: TRBD1
v_call: TRBV9
j_call: TRBJ2-5
clone_size: once

cdr3_nt: TGTGCCACCAGCAGAGATGGGAGGGGTCACACTGAAGCTTTCTTT
cdr3_aa: CATSRDGRGHTEAFF
d_call: .
v_call: TRBV15
j_call: TRBJ1-1
clone_size: .

cdr3_nt: TGTGCCAGTAGTTCCGACAGGGGGTACTACAATGAGCAGTTCTTC
cdr3_aa: CASSSDRGYYNEQFF
d_call: TRBD1
v_call: TRBV19
j_call: TRBJ2-1
clone_size: once

cdr3_nt: TGTGCCAGTCGGGGACTAGCGGGGGGGCACACCGGGGAGCTGTTTTTT
cdr3_aa: CASRGLAGGHTGELFF
d_call: TRBD2
v_call: TRBV11-2
j_call: TRBJ2-2
clone_size: .

cdr3_nt: TGTGCCAGTAGTATAGATCTGGTAGCGGGGGTCACAGATACGCAGTATTTT
cdr3_aa: CASSIDLVAGVTDTQYF
d_call: TRBD2
v_call: TRBV19
j_call: TRBJ2-3
clone_size: .

cdr3_nt: TGTGCCATCACAGGGGGCGGGAACTATGGCTACACCTTC
cdr3_aa: CAITGGGNYGYTF
d_call: TRBD1
v_call: TRBV12-3/TRBV12-4
j_call: TRBJ1-2
clone_size: .

cdr3_nt: TGTGCCAGCAGCTTAGCGCAAGGGAGACATGGCTACACCTTC
cdr3_aa: CASSLAQGRHGYTF
d_call: .
v_call: TRBV7-2
j_call: TRBJ1-2
clone_size: .

cdr3_nt: TGTGCCAGCAGTGAATCCCTTGGGGGGGCCTTAGATACGCAGTATTTT
cdr3_aa: CASSESLGGALDTQYF
d_call: .
v_call: TRBV25-1
j_call: TRBJ2-3
clone_size: .

cdr3_nt: TGTGCCAGCGGTGGTCTCAGTGAGGATGAAGCTTTCTTT
cdr3_aa: CASGGLSEDEAFF
d_call: .
v_call: TRBV28
j_call: TRBJ1-1
clone_size: .

cdr3_nt: TGCGCCAGCAGCCAAGTAGGGGGCCCTAATTCACCCCTCCACTTT
cdr3_aa: CASSQVGGPNSPLHF
d_call: TRBD1
v_call: TRBV4-3
j_call: TRBJ1-6
clone_size: .

cdr3_nt: TGTGCCAGCTCACCACAAGATGGGACAGGGGGCGTGGATGGTTCACCCCTCCACTTT
cdr3_aa: CASSPQDGTGGVDGSPLHF
d_call: TRBD1
v_call: TRBV18
j_call: TRBJ1-6
clone_size: .

cdr3_nt: TGCGCCAGCAGCTTGGGTGGCGGCTATGGCTACACCTTC
cdr3_aa: CASSLGGGYGYTF
d_call: .
v_call: TRBV5-1
j_call: TRBJ1-2
clone_size: .

cdr3_nt: TGTGCCAGCAGCCCGGAGGGGGCGCGCTCCTACGAGCAGTACTTC
cdr3_aa: CASSPEGARSYEQYF
d_call: .
v_call: TRBV11-2
j_call: TRBJ2-7
clone_size: .

cdr3_nt: TGTGCCAGCAGCTTAGAGGCCGAAACGGGCTATGGCTACACCTTC
cdr3_aa: CASSLEAETGYGYTF
d_call: .
v_call: TRBV7-2
j_call: TRBJ1-2
clone_size: .

cdr3_nt: TGTGCCAGCAGCTTGGTAACCAGGGGCCCCATTTCCTACGAGCAGTACTTC
cdr3_aa: CASSLVTRGPISYEQYF
d_call: .
v_call: TRBV5-5
j_call: TRBJ2-7
clone_size: once

cdr3_nt: TGCAGCGTTGAAGAGGGTCCGGCCTCGGAGTATGGCTACACCTTC
cdr3_aa: CSVEEGPASEYGYTF
d_call: .
v_call: TRBV29-1
j_call: TRBJ1-2
clone_size: .

cdr3_nt: TGCGCCAGCAGCTTGGATCCTAGCGGGGGGCCTGAGCAGTTCTTC
cdr3_aa: CASSLDPSGGPEQFF
d_call: TRBD2
v_call: TRBV5-1
j_call: TRBJ2-1
clone_size: .

cdr3_nt: TGTGCCAGTAGTATAGGGGCGGGGCGAGGGCAGCCCCAGCATTTT
cdr3_aa: CASSIGAGRGQPQHF
d_call: .
v_call: TRBV19
j_call: TRBJ1-5
clone_size: .

cdr3_nt: TGTGCCAGCAGTTCTTACCGCGGGACTAGCGGGGGGAACACCGGGGAGCTGTTTTTT
cdr3_aa: CASSSYRGTSGGNTGELFF
d_call: TRBD2
v_call: TRBV6-2/TRBV6-3
j_call: TRBJ2-2
clone_size: once

cdr3_nt: TGTGCCAGCAGCGCAGAAGACAGGGCGCCTTCCTACGAGCAGTACTTC
cdr3_aa: CASSAEDRAPSYEQYF
d_call: TRBD1
v_call: TRBV9
j_call: TRBJ2-7
clone_size: .

cdr3_nt: TGTGCCAGCAGCTTGGAGGGCCGAATAATCGATGAGCAGTTCTTC
cdr3_aa: CASSLEGRIIDEQFF
d_call: .
v_call: TRBV7-8
j_call: TRBJ2-1
clone_size: .

cdr3_nt: TGTGCCACCAGTGATTTGAAAGCTAATCTGAACACCGGGGAGCTGTTTTTT
cdr3_aa: CATSDLKANLNTGELFF
d_call: .
v_call: TRBV24-1
j_call: TRBJ2-2
clone_size: .